This T cell receptor (beta chain) appears in the sequencing data of a study of T-cell reconstitution after alpha-beta-depleted transplantation in children. Study-wide points: Several hundred expanded graft clones reportedly supplied alpha-beta T cells about two months after transplant.

Unique molecular identifiers were incorporated during preparation of the TCRbeta library. A single record per CDR3 protein comes from TCRdb applying MiXCR to the PCR reads. This sample has roughly 200,000 distinct CDR3 sequences, with roughly 10% found just once. This clonotype was seen a handful of times. Antigen unknown. V shed 6 bases and J 0 bases; nucleotides not matched to a gene: 8. Germline CDR1 is DFQATT and CDR2 is SNEGSKA (reference sequence). The CDR3 is 16 residues long. V usage is TRBV20-1 and J usage is TRBJ2-3; 11 bases match TRBD2. Material: PBMCs, obtained before TCRalphabeta/CD19-depleted stem cell transplant. This sequence originates from a child under three years old with acute myeloid leukemia, due to receive a stem cell transplant. The CDR3 loop is CSASWTSGYSTDTQYF. In nucleotides, the CDR3 is TGCAGTGCCTCATGGACTAGCGGGTATAGCACAGATACGCAGTATTTT.